Presented here are 30 T cell receptor beta chains from one specimen sequenced in a study of identical twins. TCRdb reprocessed the 5' RACE reads via MiXCR and lists one record per CDR3 protein. This sample carries hundreds of thousands of distinct CDR3 sequences, about 7.5% of them seen once, and the ten largest clones take less than 2.5%. A further study also used this sample, focusing on yellow fever vaccine responses in identical twins.

Sequencing used memory (CD45RO+) T cells sorted from blood. These receptors came from a woman younger than 30 in good health.

This clonotype was observed a few times. The rearrangement links TRBV28 to TRBJ2-1, with 11 bases matching TRBD2. Germline CDR1 is MDHEN and CDR2 is SYDVKM. This CDR3 has 16 residues. The junction had 2 bases not matched to a gene; V was cut back by 1 base and J by 3 bases. The CDR3 sequence is CASSLSSGGIYNEQFF. The DNA for the CDR3 is TGTGCCAGCAGTTTATCTAGCGGGGGGATCTACAATGAGCAGTTCTTC. The entire variable domain, with the rest obtained from reference TRBV28 and TRBJ2-1, is as follows: DVKVTQSSRYLVKRTGEKVFLECVQDMDHENMFWYRQDPGLGLRLIYFSYDVKMKEKGDIPEGYSVSREKKERFSLILESASTNQTSMYLCASSLSSGGIYNEQFFGPGTRLTVL.

This clonotype was picked up a small number of times. The DNA is omitted, as the CDR3 cannot be located on it reliably, and the CDR3 follows TCRdb's listing. The chain carries TRBV14 and TRBJ2-2; TRBD1, the table's D call, was not compared with the DNA. Counting both end residues, the CDR3 totals 17 amino acids. Per germline, CDR1 SGHDN and CDR2 FVKESK. CDR3 loop: CASSLHFGTSNTGELFF.

The sample holds many counts of this clonotype. This sequence joins TRBV9 and TRBJ2-2; D not certain. V was cut by 5 bases and J by 2 bases, with 10 bases left in between. The germline gives CDR1 SGDLS, CDR2 YYNGEE. This CDR3 comprises 14 residues. CDR3 amino acids: CASRVSSNTGELFF. In nucleotides, the CDR3 is TGTGCCAGCAGAGTGTCTTCTAACACCGGGGAGCTGTTTTTT.

This clonotype was observed many times. The V gene is TRBV9, the J gene TRBJ2-5, with D perhaps given as TRBD1 or TRBD2 (5 bases each). V was trimmed by 4 bases and J by 4 bases, leaving 14 bases between them. The CDR3 loop spans 14 amino acids. CDR1 is SGDLS, CDR2 YYNGEE, per germline. CDR3 in DNA: TGTGCCAGCAGCCCTGGGACCCCGAGAGAGACCCAGTACTTC. Its translation: CASSPGTPRETQYF.

This clonotype was seen more than once but under ten times. The chain uses TRBV4-1 and TRBJ2-1; unclear D gene. CDR3 size: 16 residues. Germline V lookup: CDR1 MGHRA, CDR2 YSYEKL. With 1 base removed from V and 0 bases from J, the gap between germline ends came to 10 bases. The CDR3 bases are TGCGCCAGCAGCCAAGGACCCACGAGCTCCTACAATGAGCAGTTCTTC. This gives the protein CASSQGPTSSYNEQFF.

This clonotype occurred many times. This chain connects TRBV5-1 to TRBJ2-3, with D possibly matching TRBD2 (6 bases). The V end lost 0 bases, the J end lost 4 bases, and 9 bases lay between the germline ends. From germline, CDR1 is SGHRS and CDR2 YFSETQ. CDR3 length: 14 amino acids. In DNA form, the CDR3 reads TGCGCCAGCAGCTTGGGGTCGGGAGCAGATACGCAGTATTTT. Translation gives CASSLGSGADTQYF. The full variable domain, with the rest looked up from reference TRBV5-1 and TRBJ2-3, is KAGVTQTPRYLIKTRGQQVTLSCSPISGHRSVSWYQQTPGQGLQFLFEYFSETQRNKGNFPGRFSGRQFSNSRSEMNVSTLELGDSALYLCASSLGSGADTQYFGPGTRLTVL.

V is TRBV6-2 or TRBV6-3 and J is TRBJ2-2; 9 nucleotides align to TRBD1. The germline CDR1 and CDR2 sequences are MNHEY and SVGEGT. The CDR3 consists of 16 residues. V was clipped by 4 bases and J by 3 bases; unmatched bases: 6. Here the CDR3 reads CASSSQDRGDTGELFF. For the CDR3, the DNA is TGTGCCAGCAGTTCCCAGGACAGGGGCGACACCGGGGAGCTGTTTTTT.

V usage is TRBV12-3 or TRBV12-4 and J usage is TRBJ2-1; the D gene is possibly TRBD1 (5 bases). CDR3 size: 18 residues. The CDR3 nucleotides read TGTACCATCAGTTTAGAGTTTGCAGGGCTGATCTCCTACAATGAGCAGTTCTTC. It codes for CTISLEFAGLISYNEQFF.

This sequence joins TRBV20-1 and TRBJ2-3; 11 bases are shared with TRBD2. The CDR3 extends over 17 amino acids. The ends lost 3 bases at V and 2 bases at J; junction bases unmatched: 10. Germline values: CDR1 DFQATT, CDR2 SNEGSKA (reference sequence). As DNA, the CDR3 is TGCAGTGCTAGTCCTTGGGGGACTAGCGGAGACACAGATACGCAGTATTTT. Amino acids: CSASPWGTSGDTDTQYF.

This clonotype was seen only a few times. This rearrangement joins TRBV12-3 or TRBV12-4 to TRBJ2-7, with D possibly being TRBD2 (6 bases). V dropped 2 bases and J dropped 2 bases, with 10 bases sitting between them. CDR3 size: 14 residues. The CDR3 protein is CASSLLAATYEQYF. CDR3 sequence (DNA): TGTGCCAGCAGTTTATTAGCGGCGACCTACGAGCAGTACTTC.

This clonotype was seen repeatedly, ten times or more. The rearrangement joins TRBV29-1 to TRBJ2-1, with 8 bases matching TRBD1. This CDR3 is 14 amino acids long. J gave up 4 bases and V 1 base, and 3 bases lay outside the gene matches. The germline V gene encodes CDR1 SQVTM and CDR2 ANQGSEA. The CDR3 nucleotides are TGCAGCGTTGAAGCCAGGGGGCTGTACAATGAGCAGTTCTTC. The encoded protein is CSVEARGLYNEQFF.

This clonotype was counted at least ten times. V and J are TRBV7-9 and TRBJ1-1; D is ambiguous. Trimming took 5 bases from V and 0 from J, leaving 7 bases between them. This CDR3 comprises 13 residues. Germline-derived CDR1 and CDR2 are SEHNR and FQNEAQ (reference sequence). The CDR3, as DNA: TGTGCCAGCAGCCTAGAGATGAACACTGAAGCTTTCTTT. Amino acid sequence: CASSLEMNTEAFF.

This clonotype was observed a handful of times. The CDR3 sequence is CASSRTNDYEQYF. The CDR3 DNA follows: TGTGCCAGCTCACGGACAAACGACTACGAGCAGTACTTC. The chain joins TRBV18 to TRBJ2-7; D may be TRBD1 (5 bases). V shed 4 bases and J shed 3 bases, with 10 bases lying between them. Per the germline V gene, CDR1 is KGHSH and CDR2 is LQKENI. The CDR3 has 13 amino acids.

This clonotype was counted between two and nine times. This chain links TRBV6-4 with TRBJ2-3; D is tentatively TRBD1 or TRBD2 (5 bases each). CDR1 and CDR2 from the germline V gene are MRHNA and SNTAGT. This CDR3 region has 16 residues. Trimming left V 0 bases short and J 5 bases short, with 15 bases between. CDR3 loop: CASSDSLGTRRDTQYF. The CDR3 bases are TGTGCCAGCAGTGACTCTTTGGGGACCCGGCGAGATACGCAGTATTTT.

The chain recombines TRBV18 with TRBJ2-2; 9 bases match TRBD1. This CDR3 has 18 amino acids. Germline V gene data show CDR1 as KGHSH and CDR2 as LQKENI. Unmatched junction bases numbered 10, after V lost 1 base and J lost 4 bases. The CDR3 nucleotides are TGTGCCAGCTCACCACAGCGACAGGGGGAACTAGGCACCGGGGAGCTGTTTTTT. This sequence encodes CASSPQRQGELGTGELFF.

This clonotype was picked up many times. The J gene is TRBJ2-3, the V gene TRBV20-1; possibly TRBD2 for D (5 bases). Looked up from germline, CDR1 is DFQATT and CDR2 is SNEGSKA (reference sequence). The CDR3 covers 13 residues. The germline V and J ends were trimmed by 7 bases and 5 bases, with 16 bases remaining between them. DNA for the CDR3: TGCAGTGAGAAGGGCATCGGGGTAGATACGCAGTATTTT. Protein sequence: CSEKGIGVDTQYF.

The chain links TRBV20-1 to TRBJ2-1; 9 bases line up with TRBD2. CDR1 DFQATT and CDR2 SNEGSKA come from the germline V gene (reference sequence). The CDR3 is 16 residues long. V gave up 0 bases and J gave up 7 bases; unmatched junction bases: 10. This CDR3 is CSARDPFSGRMNEQFF. CDR3 bases: TGCAGTGCTAGAGATCCCTTTAGCGGGAGAATGAATGAGCAGTTCTTC.

V is TRBV5-6 and J is TRBJ1-2; D is unresolved. V lost 4 bases to trimming and J lost 6 bases, with 7 bases between them. This CDR3 is 11 amino acids long. Germline CDR1 and CDR2: SGHDT and YYEEEE. The CDR3 is CASSRLDGYTF. The CDR3 DNA sequence: TGTGCCAGCAGCCGGCTCGATGGCTACACCTTC.

The chain is built from TRBV10-3 and TRBJ2-2; 10 positions agree with TRBD1. This CDR3 region has 17 residues. CDR1 and CDR2 (germline): ENHRY, SYGVKD. Unmatched junction bases numbered 10, after V lost 4 bases and J lost 5 bases. The CDR3 nucleotides are TGTGCCATCAGTGGGGTAGACAGGGGGCGAGATACCGGGGAGCTGTTTTTT. Its translation is CAISGVDRGRDTGELFF.

This rearrangement joins TRBV28 to TRBJ1-1; 7 bases are shared with TRBD1. Unmatched junction bases numbered 12, after V lost 4 bases and J lost 10 bases. The CDR3 spans 14 residues. Germline CDR1 is MDHEN and CDR2 is SYDVKM. CDR3 in amino acids: CASSWLRQGAGAFF. In DNA, the CDR3 is TGTGCCAGCAGTTGGTTAAGACAGGGTGCAGGAGCTTTCTTT.

This clonotype was found many times. The chain recombines TRBV5-1 with TRBJ2-3; the D is unclear. The V gene's germline CDR1 is SGHRS and CDR2 YFSETQ. This CDR3 contains 13 residues. V was shortened by 2 bases and J by 4 bases, with 8 bases between the two germline ends. The CDR3 DNA reads TGCGCCAGCAGCTTCCAGTGGCCAGATACGCAGTATTTT. It translates to CASSFQWPDTQYF.

This clonotype was picked up many times. The chain links TRBV28 to TRBJ2-7, with TRBD1 identical over 8 bases. Germline V gives CDR1 MDHEN, CDR2 SYDVKM. V was clipped by 4 bases and J by 2 bases; unmatched bases: 4. This CDR3 region has 14 residues. The CDR3 sequence is CASSSTGATYEQYF. The CDR3 DNA reads as TGTGCCAGCAGTTCGACAGGGGCCACCTACGAGCAGTACTTC.

The V and J genes are TRBV18 and TRBJ2-7; D might be TRBD2 (6 bases). The V end lost 6 bases, the J end lost 4 bases, and 13 bases lay between the germline ends. The CDR3 has 13 amino acids. Germline loops: CDR1 KGHSH, CDR2 LQKENI. In nucleotides, the CDR3 is TGTGCCAGCTCCCAGGGACGGGGGTACGAGCAGTACTTC. This translates into CASSQGRGYEQYF. The entire variable domain, with the rest obtained from reference TRBV18 and TRBJ2-7, is as follows: NAGVMQNPRHLVRRRGQEARLRCSPMKGHSHVYWYRQLPEEGLKFMVYLQKENIIDESGMPKERFSAEFPKEGPSILRIQQVVRGDSAAYFCASSQGRGYEQYFGPGTRLTVT.

V usage is TRBV18 and J usage is TRBJ2-2, with a tentative D call TRBD2 (5 bases). Between the trimmed V and J ends, which lost 1 base and 5 bases, there was a span of 17 bases. The germline V gene has CDR1 KGHSH and CDR2 LQKENI. CDR3 length: 17 amino acids. CDR3 sequence: CASSPHMELVMTGELFF. DNA of the CDR3: TGTGCCAGCTCACCACATATGGAACTAGTAATGACCGGGGAGCTGTTTTTT. Based on the CDR3 plus reference TRBV18 and TRBJ2-2, the full variable domain is NAGVMQNPRHLVRRRGQEARLRCSPMKGHSHVYWYRQLPEEGLKFMVYLQKENIIDESGMPKERFSAEFPKEGPSILRIQQVVRGDSAAYFCASSPHMELVMTGELFFGEGSRLTVL.

This chain links TRBV4-1 with TRBJ2-3; TRBD2 might be the D (5 bases). The CDR3 sequence is 15 residues long. From germline, CDR1 is MGHRA and CDR2 YSYEKL. The V gene lost 0 bases and the J gene lost 6 bases, with 13 bases spanning the gap. The CDR3 coding sequence is TGCGCCAGCAGCCAAGATAGACTACCCTCGGATACGCAGTATTTT. Translated: CASSQDRLPSDTQYF.

This clonotype was observed at least ten times. The rearrangement uses TRBV6-1 and TRBJ2-1; the D gene could be TRBD1 or TRBD2 (5 bases each). V dropped 5 bases and J dropped 6 bases, with 17 bases sitting between them. Germline V CDR1 and CDR2: MNHNS, SASEGT. The CDR3 has 15 residues. CDR3 residues: CASSPRWGMGNEQFF. The CDR3 DNA reads as TGTGCCAGCAGTCCCCGGTGGGGGATGGGCAATGAGCAGTTCTTC.

The chain links TRBV6-4 to TRBJ2-6; weak D call: TRBD2 (6 bases). The V end lost 7 bases, the J end lost 3 bases, and 10 bases lay between the germline ends. Germline V gene lookup returns CDR1 MRHNA and CDR2 SNTAGT. The CDR3 has 14 amino acids. The chain's CDR3 is CASTEGRGANVLTF. CDR3 coding DNA: TGTGCCAGCACGGAGGGGCGTGGGGCCAACGTCCTGACTTTC.

This clonotype appeared a few times. This chain uses TRBV20-1 with TRBJ2-3, with 7 bases identical to TRBD2. V shed 0 bases and J 2 bases; nucleotides not matched to a gene: 5. Germline assignment: CDR1 DFQATT and CDR2 SNEGSKA (reference sequence). This CDR3 is 15 amino acids long. The CDR3: CSARDWGGSTDTQYF. The CDR3 DNA reads TGCAGTGCTAGAGATTGGGGGGGGTCCACAGATACGCAGTATTTT.

This clonotype was observed many times. The chain is built from TRBV28 and TRBJ2-1; 9 bases line up with TRBD1. The length of the CDR3 is 15 residues. Germline assignment: CDR1 MDHEN and CDR2 SYDVKM. Germline trimming cut 2 bases from V and 5 bases from J; bases unmatched to any gene: 4. CDR3 residues: CASSLPGTGNNEQFF. CDR3 nucleotides: TGTGCCAGCAGTTTACCCGGGACAGGGAACAATGAGCAGTTCTTC.

This clonotype has ten or more counts. The chain is built from TRBV14 and TRBJ2-7; 9 nucleotides agree with TRBD2. Germline lookup yields CDR1 SGHDN and CDR2 FVKESK. Trimming cost V 0 bases and J 2 bases; bases outside gene matches: 8. CDR3 size: 17 residues. The CDR3 region is CASSQDGASGTTYEQYF. CDR3 in DNA: TGTGCCAGCAGCCAAGATGGAGCTAGCGGGACTACCTACGAGCAGTACTTC.